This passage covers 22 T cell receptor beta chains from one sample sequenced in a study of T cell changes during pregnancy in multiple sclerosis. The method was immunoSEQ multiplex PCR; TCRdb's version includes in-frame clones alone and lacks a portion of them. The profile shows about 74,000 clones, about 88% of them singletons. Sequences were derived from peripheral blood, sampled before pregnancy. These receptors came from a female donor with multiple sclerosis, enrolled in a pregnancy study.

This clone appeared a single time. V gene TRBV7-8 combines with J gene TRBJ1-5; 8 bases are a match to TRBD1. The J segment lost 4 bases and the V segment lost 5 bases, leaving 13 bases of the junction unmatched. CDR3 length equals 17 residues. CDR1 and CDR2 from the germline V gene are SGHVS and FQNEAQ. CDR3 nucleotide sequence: TGTGCCAGCAGCACCCGGACAGGGATGGTGAGAAATCAGCCCCAGCATTTT. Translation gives CASSTRTGMVRNQPQHF.

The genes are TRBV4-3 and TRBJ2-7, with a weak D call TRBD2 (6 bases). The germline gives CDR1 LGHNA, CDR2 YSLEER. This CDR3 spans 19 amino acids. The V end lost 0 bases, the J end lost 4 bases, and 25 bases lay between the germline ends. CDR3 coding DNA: TGCGCCAGCAGCCAAGACCTACCGGGAGCCTTTTCTGAGGGTTACGAGCAGTACTTC. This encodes CASSQDLPGAFSEGYEQYF.

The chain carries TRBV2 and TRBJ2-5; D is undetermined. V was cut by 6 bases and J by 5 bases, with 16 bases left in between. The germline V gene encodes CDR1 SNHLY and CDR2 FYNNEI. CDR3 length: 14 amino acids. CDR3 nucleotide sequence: TGTGCCAGCAGCGACATAAGCCCCGAGGAGACCCAGTACTTC. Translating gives CASSDISPEETQYF.

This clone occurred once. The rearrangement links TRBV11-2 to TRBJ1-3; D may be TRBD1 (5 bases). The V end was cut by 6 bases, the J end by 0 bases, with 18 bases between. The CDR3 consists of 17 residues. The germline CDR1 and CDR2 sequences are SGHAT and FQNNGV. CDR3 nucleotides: TGTGCCAGCAGGTCCCTCGGGGGTAGAACCTCTGGAAACACCATATATTTT. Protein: CASRSLGGRTSGNTIYF.

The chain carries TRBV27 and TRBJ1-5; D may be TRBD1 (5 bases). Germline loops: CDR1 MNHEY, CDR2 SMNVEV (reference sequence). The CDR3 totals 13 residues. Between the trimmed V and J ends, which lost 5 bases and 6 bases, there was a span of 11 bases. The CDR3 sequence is CASSTQGGQPQHF. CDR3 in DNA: TGTGCCAGCAGTACCCAGGGAGGTCAGCCCCAGCATTTT.

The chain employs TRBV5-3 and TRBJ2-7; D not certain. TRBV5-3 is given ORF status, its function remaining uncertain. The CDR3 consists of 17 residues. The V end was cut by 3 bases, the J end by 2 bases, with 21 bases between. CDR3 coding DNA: TGTGCCAGAAGCTCTCCAACCTGGCGGAGATTCGCCTACGAGCAGTACTTC. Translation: CARSSPTWRRFAYEQYF.

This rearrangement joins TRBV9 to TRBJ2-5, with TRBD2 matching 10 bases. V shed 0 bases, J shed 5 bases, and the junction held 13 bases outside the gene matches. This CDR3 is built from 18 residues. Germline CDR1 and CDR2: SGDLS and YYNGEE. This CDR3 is CASSVAGLAGVGGETQYF. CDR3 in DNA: TGTGCCAGCAGCGTAGCTGGGCTAGCGGGAGTTGGGGGGGAGACCCAGTACTTC.

The CDR3 DNA follows: TGCGCCAGCAGCTTGGAGTTAGCAGTAGTAGGGGAGCTGTTTTTT. Residues: CASSLELAVVGELFF. This rearrangement joins TRBV5-1 to TRBJ2-2; D not resolved. Germline loops: CDR1 SGHRS, CDR2 YFSETQ. Trimming removed 0 bases at V and 8 bases at J, with 14 bases between. The CDR3 loop spans 15 amino acids.

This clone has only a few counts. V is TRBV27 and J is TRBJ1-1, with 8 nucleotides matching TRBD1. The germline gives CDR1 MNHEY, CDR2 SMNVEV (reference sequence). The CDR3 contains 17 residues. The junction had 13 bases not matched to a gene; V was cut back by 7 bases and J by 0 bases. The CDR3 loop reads CASNLKGTGDLNTEAFF. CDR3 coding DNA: TGTGCCAGCAATCTTAAAGGGACAGGAGACCTGAACACTGAAGCTTTCTTT.

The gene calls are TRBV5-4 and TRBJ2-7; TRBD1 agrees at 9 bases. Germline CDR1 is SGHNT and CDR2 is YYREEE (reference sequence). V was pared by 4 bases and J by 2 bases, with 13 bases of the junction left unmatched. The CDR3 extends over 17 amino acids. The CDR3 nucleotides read TGTGCCAGCAGCAGAAACAAAGGGACAGGGATTCCCTACGAGCAGTACTTC. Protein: CASSRNKGTGIPYEQYF.

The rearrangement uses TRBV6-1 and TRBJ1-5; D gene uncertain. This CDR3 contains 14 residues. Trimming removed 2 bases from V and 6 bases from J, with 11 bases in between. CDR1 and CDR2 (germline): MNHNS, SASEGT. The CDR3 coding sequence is TGTGCCAGCAGTGAACACGGGGAGGTTCAGCCCCAGCATTTT. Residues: CASSEHGEVQPQHF.

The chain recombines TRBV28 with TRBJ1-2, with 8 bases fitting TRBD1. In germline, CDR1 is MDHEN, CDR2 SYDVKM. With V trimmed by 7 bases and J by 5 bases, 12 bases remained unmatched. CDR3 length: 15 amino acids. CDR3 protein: CASNVWGRGLYGYTF. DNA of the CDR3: TGTGCCAGCAATGTTTGGGGCAGGGGGCTGTATGGCTACACCTTC.

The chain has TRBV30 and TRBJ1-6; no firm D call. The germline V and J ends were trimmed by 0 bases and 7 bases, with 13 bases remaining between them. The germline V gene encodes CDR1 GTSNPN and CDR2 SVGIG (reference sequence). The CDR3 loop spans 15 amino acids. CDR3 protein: CAWSVLESRNSPLHF. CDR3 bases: TGTGCCTGGAGTGTACTTGAGAGTCGGAATTCACCCCTCCACTTT. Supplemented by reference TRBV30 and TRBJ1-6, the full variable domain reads SQTIHQWPATLVQPVGSPLSLECTVEGTSNPNLYWYRQAAGRGLQLLFYSVGIGQISSEVPQNLSASRPQDRQFILSSKKLLLSDSGFYLCAWSVLESRNSPLHFGNGTRLTVT.

The DNA for the CDR3 is TGCGCCACCACGGGAGAGACCCAGTACTTC. Its translation is CATTGETQYF. This chain uses TRBV23-1 with TRBJ2-5; D gene unclear. Being an ORF, TRBV23-1 has a function that is uncertain. The CDR3 totals 10 residues. The V end was cut by 10 bases, the J end by 4 bases, with 7 bases between.

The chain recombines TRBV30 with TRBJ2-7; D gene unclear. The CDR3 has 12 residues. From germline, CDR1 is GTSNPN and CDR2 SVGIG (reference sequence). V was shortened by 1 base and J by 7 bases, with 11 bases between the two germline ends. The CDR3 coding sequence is TGTGCCTGGAGTGGATTTGGCCAGGAGCAGTACTTC. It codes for CAWSGFGQEQYF.

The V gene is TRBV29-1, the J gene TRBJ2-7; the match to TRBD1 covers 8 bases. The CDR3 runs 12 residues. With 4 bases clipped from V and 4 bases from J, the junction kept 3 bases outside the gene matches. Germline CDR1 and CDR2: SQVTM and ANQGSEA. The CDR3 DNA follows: TGCAGCGTTGGAGACAGGGGTTACGAGCAGTACTTC. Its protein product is CSVGDRGYEQYF.

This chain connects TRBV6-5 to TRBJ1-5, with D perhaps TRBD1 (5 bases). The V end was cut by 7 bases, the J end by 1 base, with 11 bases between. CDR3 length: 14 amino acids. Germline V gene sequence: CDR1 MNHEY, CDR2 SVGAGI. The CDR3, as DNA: TGTGCCAGCAACGTCAGGGCAAGCAATCAGCCCCAGCATTTT. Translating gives CASNVRASNQPQHF.

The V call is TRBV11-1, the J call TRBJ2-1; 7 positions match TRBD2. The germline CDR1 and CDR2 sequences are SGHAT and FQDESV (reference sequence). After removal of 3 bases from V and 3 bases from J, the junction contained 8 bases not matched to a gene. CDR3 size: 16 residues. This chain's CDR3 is CASSFGLEDGYNEQFF. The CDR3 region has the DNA TGTGCCAGCAGCTTCGGACTAGAGGACGGCTACAATGAGCAGTTCTTC.

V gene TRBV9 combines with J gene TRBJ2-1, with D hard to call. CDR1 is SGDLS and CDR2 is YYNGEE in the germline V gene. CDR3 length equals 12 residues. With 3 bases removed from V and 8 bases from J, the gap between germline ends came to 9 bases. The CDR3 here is CASSGRGDEQFF. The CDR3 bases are TGTGCCAGCAGCGGACGCGGCGATGAGCAGTTCTTC.

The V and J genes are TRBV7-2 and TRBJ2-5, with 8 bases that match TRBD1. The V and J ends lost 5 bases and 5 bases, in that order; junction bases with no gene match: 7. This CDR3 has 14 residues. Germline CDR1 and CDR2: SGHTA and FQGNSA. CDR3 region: CASSPWTGQETQYF. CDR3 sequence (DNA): TGTGCCAGCAGCCCCTGGACAGGGCAGGAGACCCAGTACTTC.

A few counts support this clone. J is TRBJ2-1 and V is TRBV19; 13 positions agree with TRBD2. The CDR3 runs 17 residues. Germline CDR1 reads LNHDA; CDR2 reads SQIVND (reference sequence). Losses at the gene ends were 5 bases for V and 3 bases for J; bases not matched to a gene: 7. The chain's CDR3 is CASSFTSGRAFYNEQFF. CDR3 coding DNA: TGTGCCAGTAGTTTTACTAGCGGGAGGGCCTTCTACAATGAGCAGTTCTTC.

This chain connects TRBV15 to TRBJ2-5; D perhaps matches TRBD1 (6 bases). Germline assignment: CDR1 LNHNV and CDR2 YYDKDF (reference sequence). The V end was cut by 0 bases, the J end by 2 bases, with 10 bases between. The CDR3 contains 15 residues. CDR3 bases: TGTGCCACCAGCAGAGAGGGGGCTAGTCAAGAGACCCAGTACTTC. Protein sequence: CATSREGASQETQYF.